This T cell receptor (beta chain) comes out of a study of Ad26.COV2.S vaccination and SARS-CoV-2 variants. Stated treatment: around 19 received Ad26.COV2.S at low or high dose, single or two shots; 5 received placebo; per-sample allocation not given. It was on day 63 after the first vaccine or placebo injection that samples were taken. Sequencing was performed with immunoSEQ multiplex PCR; in TCRdb, only in-frame clones are kept and a portion is missing. The sample lists around 270,000 clones; approximately 88% were seen once. Trimming removed 5 bases from V and 17 bases from J; junction bases left unmatched: 12. CDR3 size: 13 residues. Germline CDR1 is SGHTA and CDR2 is FQGNSA.

The clonotype originates from a person aged 18-65 years who received the Ad26.COV2.S COVID-19 vaccine or a placebo. Sequences were derived from peripheral blood, sampled in a trial of Ad26.COV2.S vaccine versus placebo. The chain is built from TRBV7-2 and TRBJ2-6; TRBD1 matches 7 bases. The CDR3 DNA reads as TGTGCCAGCAGCCCCAACAGGGGACAGACGATGACTTTC. This sequence encodes CASSPNRGQTMTF.